This entry is about one T cell receptor (beta chain). The time point here: sample taken at primary tumor resection. The cohort: some 73 early-stage, untreated non-small cell lung cancer patients. TCRdb itself ran the 5' RACE reads through MiXCR, one entry per CDR3 protein. The sample holds about 78,000 distinct CDR3 sequences, about 8.5% seen once. The data were taken from a study of spatial heterogeneity in lung cancer. Losses at the gene ends were 5 bases for V and 3 bases for J; bases not matched to a gene: 16. The germline V gene has CDR1 DFQATT and CDR2 SNEGSKA (reference sequence). CDR3 length: 19 residues.

V is TRBV20-1 and J is TRBJ2-6; 10 nucleotides match TRBD1. The clonotype originates from a male donor with early-stage non-small cell lung cancer. The sample was PBMCs, taken at surgery. This chain's CDR3 is CSAPSPRTGGRFGANVLTF. CDR3 bases: TGCAGTGCTCCTTCACCCCGGACAGGGGGTAGGTTTGGGGCCAACGTCCTGACTTTC.